This section outlines one T cell receptor (beta chain) sequence together with its context. There is no known antigen for this receptor. The junction departs from the called germline gene at one end, perhaps through a read error. The data originate from a study of blood T cells in healthy people across ages (dated by TCRdb to the mid-2010s). For the study in its entirety: In model experiments, template switching captured roughly one uniquely barcoded TCR beta cDNA molecule for every two T cells. The study measured age-related changes in TCR beta repertoire diversity using deep sequencing normalized with unique cDNA molecular identifiers. The study analyzed two additional independent replicas of 1 million unique cDNA reads from the same blood draw for two donors, one aged 18 to 29 and one aged 80 or older. Donors of different ages were randomly distributed across sequencing lanes to avoid experimental bias. The donors were divided into four age groups: young (average approximately 16 years), middle-aged (around 41), aged (around 67) and long-lived (about 90). Broad study findings and their caveats: Observed TCR beta diversity correlated strongly with the percentage of naive T cells measured by flow cytometry. Conclusive comparison of naive and antigen-experienced compartments was prevented by the profiling of bulk unsorted PBMCs. Estimates of total diversity based on one million sequenced T cells were considered lower bounds and underestimates. Donor CMV infection status was unknown, potentially confounding age-related changes in expanded clonotypes. Compared with the aged group, the long-lived group had more naive CD4+ T cells, fewer expanded clones and increased TCR diversity, a pattern suggesting age selection. As age increased, observed TCR beta diversity per million T cells dropped in a roughly linear way, and a significant reduction was already evident by age 40.

The donors were 40 or so Caucasian individuals from Russia, aged roughly 6 to 90 years, who were systemically healthy. Ten milliliters of peripheral blood were drawn from each donor into EDTA-treated Vacutainer tubes. Ficoll-Paque density-gradient centrifugation was used to isolate PBMCs, with at least 6.5 million per sample. Total RNA, at least 6 micrograms per sample, was extracted from PBMCs with Trizol reagent. For every donor, flow cytometry on a PBMC aliquot measured the percentage of naive CD45RAhigh/CD27high T cells. The library was produced with 5' RACE. Sequencer: Illumina HiSeq 2500. The second PCR ran for about 6 to 12 cycles and used a J-beta primer mix along with a sample-barcoded 5' primer. Each TCR beta cDNA molecule received a unique molecular identifier from a template-switch 5' adaptor carrying 12 random nucleotides. Each sample yielded at least 2.5 million CDR3-containing paired-end reads. First-strand cDNA was synthesized from all RNA with the Mint cDNA synthesis kit, primed by a TRBC-specific oligonucleotide. Following uracil-DNA glycosylase treatment, a first 18-cycle PCR with universal primers M1SS and BC2_uni_R was performed on all cDNA. The authors processed their data as follows. Normalization of each sample was performed by random selection of 1 million high-quality reads, each carrying a distinct molecular identifier. Reads with shared molecular identifiers were discarded instead of being binned into consensus sequences. CDR3 identification, clonotype clustering and error correction used MiTCR with a Q25 quality threshold and the strictest error-elimination algorithm. Lower-bound total TCR beta diversity was estimated with a nonparametric unseen species model using Euler transformation. The public reads were reprocessed in TCRdb via fastp at Q25 and MiXCR, keeping in-frame beta chains. Identical CDR3 proteins give one entry, which carries the most common genes and DNA. TCRdb, rather than the study authors, made the V and J calls. The sample contains 800,000 or so distinct CDR3 sequences, under 80% of them found a single time. About 27% of the sample comes from the top ten.

From the cysteine up to the phenylalanine, the CDR3 has a length of 16 residues. Only CDR3 DNA remains: 48 bases, in frame from the first base. In the germline V gene, CDR1 corresponds to KGHSH and CDR2 to LQKENI. Sequencing was carried out using blood. The rearrangement combines TRBV18 with TRBJ2-3, with 8 junctional bases fitting TRBD1. The clonotype was recovered from a man aged 30-40 years in good health. The nucleotide sequence reads TGTGCCAGCTCACCATTTGGACAGGGTAGCACGGATACGCAGTATTTT. This codes for CASSPFGQGSTDTQYF. The full variable domain, with segments outside the CDR3 supplied by the reference TRBV18 and TRBJ2-3 proteins, appears as NAGVMQNPRHLVRRRGQEARLRCSPMKGHSHVYWYRQLPEEGLKFMVYLQKENIIDESGMPKERFSAEFPKEGPSILRIQQVVRGDSAAYFCASSPFGQGSTDTQYFGPGTRLTVL.